This is a list of T cell receptor beta chains from one sample in a study of T-cell memory formation after mild COVID-19. TCRdb reprocessed the 5' RACE reads with MiXCR, giving one entry per CDR3 protein. The table includes about 430,000 distinct CDR3 sequences, approximately 24% detected once. The sample consisted of PBMCs or a T cell subset sorted from them (not recorded which). The receptors originated from an adult woman who had mild COVID-19 (a few samples of this study predate the infection). Cell type and time point are not known. The CDR3 runs from the conserved cysteine through the conserved F or W. D genes are given only for firm matches. Some rows mark clone size as missing; the rest say once, few, many or name a class of expanded clone.

CDR3 | DNA | size | D | J | V
CASSLGGAGEKLFF | TGTGCCAGCAGCTTAGGTGGAGCTGGTGAAAAACTGTTTTTT | few | . | TRBJ1-4 | TRBV7-2
CASSFRSLSSYEQYF | TGTGCCAGCAGCTTCCGGTCACTAAGCTCCTACGAGCAGTACTTC | . | . | TRBJ2-7 | TRBV13
CASRGLDRSASSAPDTQYF | TGTGCCAGCAGGGGATTGGACAGGTCCGCCTCTTCTGCACCAGATACGCAGTATTTT | . | TRBD1 | TRBJ2-3 | TRBV28
CASSLGAGEYQPQHF | TGTGCCAGCAGCTTGGGCGCAGGGGAGTATCAGCCCCAGCATTTT | . | . | TRBJ1-5 | TRBV5-8
CSVDPGPFDIRESDTQYF | TGCAGCGTTGACCCGGGGCCTTTTGACATCCGGGAGTCAGATACGCAGTATTTT | . | . | TRBJ2-3 | TRBV29-1
CAISADYEQYF | TGTGCCATCAGTGCTGATTACGAGCAGTACTTC | . | . | TRBJ2-7 | TRBV10-3
CASSLTGTGLKETQYF | TGTGCCAGCAGCTTAACCGGGACTGGACTGAAGGAGACCCAGTACTTC | . | . | TRBJ2-5 | TRBV7-3
CASKRKREGLFYEQYF | TGTGCCAGCAAGAGGAAGCGGGAGGGCTTATTTTACGAGCAGTACTTC | once | TRBD2 | TRBJ2-7 | TRBV9
CASSQQGQGTEAFF | TGCGCCAGCAGCCAACAAGGACAGGGCACTGAAGCTTTCTTT | few | TRBD1 | TRBJ1-1 | TRBV4-3
CASSPSGSDTGELFF | TGTGCCAGCAGCCCGAGCGGTAGCGACACCGGGGAGCTGTTTTTT | . | . | TRBJ2-2 | TRBV7-2
CASSLGAGRGGGYTF | TGTGCCAGCAGCTTAGGGGCCGGGAGGGGAGGAGGCTACACCTTC | . | . | TRBJ1-2 | TRBV7-9
CASSYGYANEQFF | TGTGCCAGCAGTTACGGCTATGCGAATGAGCAGTTCTTC | . | . | TRBJ2-1 | TRBV6-2/TRBV6-3
CASSLHGAVGLTIYF | TGTGCCAGCAGCTTACATGGCGCCGTAGGACTCACCATATATTTT | many | . | TRBJ1-3 | TRBV5-6
CASSYPITGVTEAFF | TGTGCCAGCAGTTATCCGATAACAGGGGTCACTGAAGCTTTCTTT | few | TRBD1 | TRBJ1-1 | TRBV6-6
CASTGSRSVQTQYF | TGTGCCAGCACTGGTTCGAGAAGCGTACAGACCCAGTACTTC | . | . | TRBJ2-5 | TRBV6-6
CASSQGPRGEQYF | TGTGCCAGCAGCCAAGGACCGCGGGGCGAGCAGTACTTC | . | . | TRBJ2-7 | TRBV14
CASSLSGGHPDGYTF | TGTGCCAGCAGTTTATCGGGGGGACATCCCGATGGCTACACCTTC | . | . | TRBJ1-2 | TRBV27
CAWKASASTDTQYF | TGTGCCTGGAAGGCCAGCGCTAGCACAGATACGCAGTATTTT | . | . | TRBJ2-3 | TRBV30
CASNPGLAGGSYNEQFF | TGTGCCAGCAACCCGGGACTAGCGGGGGGGTCCTACAATGAGCAGTTCTTC | . | TRBD2 | TRBJ2-1 | TRBV12-3/TRBV12-4
CASSTGQGSYEQYF | TGCGCCAGCAGCACCGGACAGGGCTCCTACGAGCAGTACTTC | many | TRBD1 | TRBJ2-7 | TRBV5-1
CASSGLGGFNQPQHF | TGTGCCAGCAGTGGGCTAGGGGGGTTCAACCAGCCCCAGCATTTT | . | . | TRBJ1-5 | TRBV12-3/TRBV12-4
CASRLGTSGTYEQYF | TGTGCCAGCAGGCTTGGGACTAGCGGAACCTACGAGCAGTACTTC | few | TRBD2 | TRBJ2-7 | TRBV27
CSATSIRLNTEAFF | TGCAGTGCTACCTCGATCAGGCTGAACACTGAAGCTTTCTTT | . | . | TRBJ1-1 | TRBV20-1
CASSPRDSQTNTGELFF | TGTGCCAGCAGCCCTAGGGACAGCCAAACGAACACCGGGGAGCTGTTTTTT | . | TRBD1 | TRBJ2-2 | TRBV7-9
CASSRNFGNTEAFF | TGCGCCAGCAGTAGAAATTTTGGGAACACTGAAGCTTTCTTT | . | . | TRBJ1-1 | TRBV5-1
CASRRSGEKLFF | TGTGCCAGCAGGAGATCAGGTGAAAAACTGTTTTTT | . | . | TRBJ1-4 | TRBV11-1
CASNPAGWADTQYF | TGTGCCAGCAACCCGGCAGGCTGGGCAGATACGCAGTATTTT | few | . | TRBJ2-3 | TRBV2
CAISPQRGEPQHF | TGTGCCATCAGCCCCCAACGAGGCGAGCCCCAGCATTTT | . | . | TRBJ1-5 | TRBV10-3
CSVAGHLNYGYTF | TGCAGCGTGGCGGGACACCTTAACTATGGCTACACCTTC | once | . | TRBJ1-2 | TRBV29-1
CASRDRRGRETQYF | TGTGCCAGCAGGGACCGAAGGGGGCGTGAGACCCAGTACTTC | few | TRBD1 | TRBJ2-5 | TRBV7-2
CASSLETGTQETQYF | TGTGCCAGCAGCTTGGAGACAGGGACCCAAGAGACCCAGTACTTC | . | TRBD1 | TRBJ2-5 | TRBV7-6
CASRRVQDYGYTF | TGCGCCAGCAGGAGGGTACAGGACTATGGCTACACCTTC | many | . | TRBJ1-2 | TRBV5-1
CASSPMTSGANEQFF | TGTGCCAGCTCACCTATGACTAGCGGGGCAAATGAGCAGTTCTTC | few | TRBD2 | TRBJ2-1 | TRBV18
CSARERDAEAFF | TGCAGTGCTAGAGAGCGGGACGCTGAAGCTTTCTTT | . | . | TRBJ1-1 | TRBV20-1
CATSTGLNYGYTF | TGTGCCACCAGTACCGGGTTAAACTATGGCTACACCTTC | few | . | TRBJ1-2 | TRBV24-1
CATGRENYGYTF | TGTGCCACCGGCAGGGAAAACTATGGCTACACCTTC | few | . | TRBJ1-2 | TRBV10-3
CSVLLAGYYEQFF | TGCAGCGTTCTTCTAGCGGGGTACTATGAGCAGTTCTTC | few | TRBD2 | TRBJ2-1 | TRBV29-1
CASSYSGQLNEKLFF | TGTGCCAGCAGTTACTCGGGACAGCTAAATGAAAAACTGTTTTTT | . | TRBD1 | TRBJ1-4 | TRBV6-5
CASSHSPSDRPGYGYTF | TGTGCCAGCAGTCACAGCCCCTCGGACAGACCCGGCTATGGCTACACCTTC | once | . | TRBJ1-2 | TRBV12-3/TRBV12-4
CSAPGTGGSSYNEQFF | TGCAGTGCTCCCGGGACCGGGGGGAGCTCCTACAATGAGCAGTTCTTC | . | TRBD2 | TRBJ2-1 | TRBV20-1
CASSPVTENTEAFF | TGTGCCAGCAGCCCAGTAACAGAGAACACTGAAGCTTTCTTT | . | . | TRBJ1-1 | TRBV7-6